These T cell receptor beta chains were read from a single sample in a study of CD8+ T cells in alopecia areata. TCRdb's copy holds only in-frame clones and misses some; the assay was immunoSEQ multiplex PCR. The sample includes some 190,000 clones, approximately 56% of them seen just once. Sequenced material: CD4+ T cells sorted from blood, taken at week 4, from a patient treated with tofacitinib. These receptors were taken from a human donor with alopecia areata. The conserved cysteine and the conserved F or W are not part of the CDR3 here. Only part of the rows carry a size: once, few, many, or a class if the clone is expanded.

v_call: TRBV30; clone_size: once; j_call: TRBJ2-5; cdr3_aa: AWSARGGETQY
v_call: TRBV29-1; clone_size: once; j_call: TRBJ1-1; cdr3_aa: SVRGSDTEAF
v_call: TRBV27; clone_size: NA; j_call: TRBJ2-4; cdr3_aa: ASSSRVDRWKNIQY
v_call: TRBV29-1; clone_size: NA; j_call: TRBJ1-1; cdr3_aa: SGRSPTEAF
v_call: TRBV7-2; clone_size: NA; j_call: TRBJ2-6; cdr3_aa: ASRDRVDGANVLT
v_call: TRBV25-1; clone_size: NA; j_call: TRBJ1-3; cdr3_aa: ASSDYRSGNTIY
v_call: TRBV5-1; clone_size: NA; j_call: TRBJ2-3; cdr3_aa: ASSMKGTDTQY
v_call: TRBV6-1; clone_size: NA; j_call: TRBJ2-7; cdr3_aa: ASSEWGTGVGEQY
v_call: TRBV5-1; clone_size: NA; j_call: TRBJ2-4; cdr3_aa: ASSLEASGSKY
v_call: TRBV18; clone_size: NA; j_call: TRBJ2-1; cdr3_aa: ASSPSPSGRHNEQF
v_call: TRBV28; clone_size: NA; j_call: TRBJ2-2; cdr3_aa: ASMGSNTGELF
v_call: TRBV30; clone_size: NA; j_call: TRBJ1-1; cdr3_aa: AWSRRVNTEAF
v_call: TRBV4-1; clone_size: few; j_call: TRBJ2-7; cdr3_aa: ASSQEGLAITYEQY
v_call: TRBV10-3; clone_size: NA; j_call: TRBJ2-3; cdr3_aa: AISESVDTQY